These 25 T cell receptor beta chains were sequenced from one sample in a study of OX40 agonist ivuxolimab in advanced cancers. TCRdb's copy holds only in-frame clones and misses some; the assay was immunoSEQ multiplex PCR. The table has approximately 52,000 clones, roughly 81% seen once. Sequenced material: CD4+ or CD8+ T cells sorted from blood, taken in a trial of the OX40 agonist ivuxolimab. The receptor set was obtained from an adult with an advanced solid tumor such as melanoma, head and neck, liver or kidney cancer.

The V call is TRBV7-6, the J call TRBJ2-3; D is ambiguous. With 5 bases removed from V and 3 bases from J, the gap between germline ends came to 12 bases. CDR1 SGHVS and CDR2 FNYEAQ come from the germline V gene. This CDR3 is built from 14 residues. CDR3 loop: CASSPQLITDTQYF. CDR3 bases: TGTGCCAGCAGCCCACAGTTGATAACAGATACGCAGTATTTT.

This clone was picked up a small number of times. The J gene is TRBJ2-1, the V gene TRBV28; 9 bases match TRBD1. Germline lookup yields CDR1 MDHEN and CDR2 SYDVKM. V gave up 2 bases and J gave up 10 bases; unmatched junction bases: 6. The CDR3 has 14 amino acids. The CDR3 DNA reads TGTGCCAGCAGTTTAGAGGGGACAGGGCAAGAGCAGTTCTTC. It codes for CASSLEGTGQEQFF.

This clone was seen once. J is TRBJ1-5 and V is TRBV18; D gene ambiguous. The CDR3 spans 13 residues. Germline V gene sequence: CDR1 KGHSH, CDR2 LQKENI. V shed 2 bases and J shed 5 bases, with 7 bases lying between them. In DNA form, the CDR3 reads TGTGCCAGCTCACCAGGGGTGGATCAGCCCCAGCATTTT. Amino acid sequence: CASSPGVDQPQHF.

The chain has TRBV29-1 and TRBJ2-3, with a tentative D call TRBD2 (6 bases). V was pared by 4 bases and J by 5 bases, with 13 bases between. This CDR3 has 13 residues. The germline V gene has CDR1 SQVTM and CDR2 ANQGSEA. The CDR3 here is CSVARGRGDTQYF. The DNA of the CDR3 is TGCAGCGTTGCGCGGGGAAGGGGAGATACGCAGTATTTT.

The chain is built from TRBV6-1 and TRBJ1-5; TRBD1 is a possible D gene (6 bases). V was shortened by 1 base and J by 6 bases, with 22 bases between the two germline ends. CDR1 and CDR2 (germline): MNHNS, SASEGT. CDR3 length: 18 residues. The DNA of the CDR3 is TGTGCCAGCAGTGAAGTTTGGGGGGGCAGTCCGGGGGGTCAGCCCCAGCATTTT. Protein sequence: CASSEVWGGSPGGQPQHF.

The chain recombines TRBV4-1 with TRBJ1-5; no clear D. The CDR3 covers 15 residues. Trimming took off 0 bases at V and 1 base at J, with 7 bases between the two ends. Germline V gene sequence: CDR1 MGHRA, CDR2 YSYEKL. This chain's CDR3 is CASSQEGQSNQPQHF. CDR3 coding DNA: TGCGCCAGCAGCCAAGAGGGTCAGAGCAATCAGCCCCAGCATTTT.

The chain uses TRBV6-6 and TRBJ1-3; possible D gene TRBD1, 6 bases. The germline V gene encodes CDR1 MNHNY and CDR2 SVGAGI (reference sequence). Deletions cut 5 bases from V and 8 bases from J, with 16 bases between. This CDR3 is 14 amino acids long. The CDR3 region has the DNA TGTGCCAGCAGTCCTACCGGGGGGCCTTACACCATATATTTT. Amino acids: CASSPTGGPYTIYF.

This chain uses TRBV19 with TRBJ1-1; perhaps TRBD1 as D (5 bases). From germline, CDR1 is LNHDA and CDR2 SQIVND (reference sequence). This CDR3 comprises 14 residues. V dropped 5 bases and J dropped 4 bases, with 14 bases sitting between them. The CDR3 bases are TGTGCCAGTAGTTTCCCGGGGGGTGGCACTGAAGCTTTCTTT. Translated: CASSFPGGGTEAFF.

The rearrangement joins TRBV7-2 to TRBJ2-2; D remains unclear. The germline CDR1 and CDR2 sequences are SGHTA and FQGNSA. CDR3 length equals 16 residues. The ends were cut back, 3 bases at V and 5 bases at J, with 16 bases in the middle. This CDR3 reads CASSFSGSPGTGELFF. In nucleotides, the CDR3 is TGTGCCAGCAGCTTCTCCGGGTCCCCGGGTACCGGGGAGCTGTTTTTT.

The chain uses TRBV27 and TRBJ1-1; TRBD1 matches 9 bases. The germline gives CDR1 MNHEY, CDR2 SMNVEV (reference sequence). J gave up 4 bases and V 3 bases, and 12 bases lay outside the gene matches. The length of the CDR3 is 17 residues. This CDR3 is CASSFARTGAGFTEAFF. DNA of the CDR3: TGTGCCAGCAGTTTCGCCCGGACAGGGGCAGGTTTCACTGAAGCTTTCTTT.

The genes are TRBV19 and TRBJ2-7; D perhaps matches TRBD2 (6 bases). Per the germline V gene, CDR1 is LNHDA and CDR2 is SQIVND (reference sequence). V was cut by 7 bases and J by 2 bases, with 15 bases left in between. The CDR3 totals 14 residues. CDR3: CASKESGVAYEQYF. DNA for the CDR3: TGTGCCAGTAAGGAGTCGGGAGTTGCCTACGAGCAGTACTTC.

The chain joins TRBV19 to TRBJ1-2; 10 nucleotides line up with TRBD1. The CDR3 sequence is 14 residues long. V lost 10 bases, J lost 9 bases, and 14 bases stayed unmatched. Germline values: CDR1 LNHDA, CDR2 SQIVND (reference sequence). The CDR3 sequence is CATTPRRQGASYTF. The CDR3 DNA follows: TGTGCCACGACCCCGAGAAGACAGGGGGCAAGCTACACCTTC.

The V and J genes are TRBV22-1 and TRBJ2-6. TRBV22-1 is deemed a pseudogene. The CDR3 contains 17 residues. The CDR3 reads CPGRMMCEQSRANVLTF. In DNA, the CDR3 is TGTCCTGGGAGAATGATGTGCGAACAAAGTCGGGCCAACGTCCTGACTTTC.

Only one count was recorded for this clone. The chain recombines TRBV7-9 with TRBJ2-3; TRBD2 agrees at 11 bases. The trim removed 0 bases at V and 0 bases at J, leaving 8 bases unmatched. Germline V gives CDR1 SEHNR, CDR2 FQNEAQ (reference sequence). This CDR3 is 19 amino acids long. CDR3 loop: CASSLASLAGAGSTDTQYF. The CDR3 nucleotides read TGTGCCAGCAGCTTAGCGTCACTAGCGGGAGCGGGAAGCACAGATACGCAGTATTTT.

The rearrangement joins TRBV25-1 to TRBJ1-2; D is undetermined. V lost 3 bases, J lost 8 bases, and 19 bases lay in between. CDR1 MGHDK and CDR2 SYGVNS come from the germline V gene. The CDR3 extends over 15 amino acids. CDR3 sequence: CASSDFRNSPGGYTF. The CDR3 DNA follows: TGTGCCAGCAGTGATTTCCGGAACAGTCCGGGGGGCTACACCTTC.

The chain combines TRBV28 with TRBJ2-2; 7 bases fit TRBD1. The germline gives CDR1 MDHEN, CDR2 SYDVKM. This CDR3 region has 16 residues. J gave up 6 bases and V 2 bases, and 9 bases lay outside the gene matches. CDR3: CASSLEGTVVPGELFF. The CDR3 coding sequence is TGTGCCAGCAGTTTAGAAGGGACAGTAGTGCCCGGGGAGCTGTTTTTT.

A few counts support this clone. One end of the junction does not line up with germline, which may come from a read error. The chain employs TRBV7-7 and TRBJ2-1; D ambiguous. The germline gives CDR1 SSHAT, CDR2 FNYEAQ (reference sequence). CDR3 size: 13 residues. CDR3 loop: CASSLAAMSEQFF. The CDR3 DNA follows: TGTGCTAGCAGCTTAGCAGCTATGAGTGAGCAGTTCTTC. Looking up the rest from reference TRBV7-7 and TRBJ2-1 gives the full variable domain: GAGVSQSPRYKVTKRGQDVTLRCDPISSHATLYWYQQALGQGPEFLTYFNYEAQPDKSGLPSDRFSAERPEGSISTLTIQRTEQRDSAMYRCASSLAAMSEQFFGPGTRLTVL.

In its sample, this clone was seen once. The chain employs TRBV29-1 and TRBJ2-5; D possibly uses TRBD1 or TRBD2 (5 bases each). There are 12 residues in the CDR3. The V gene lost 5 bases and the J gene lost 2 bases, with 9 bases spanning the gap. The germline gives CDR1 SQVTM, CDR2 ANQGSEA. The CDR3 is CSVHGGQETQYF. The CDR3 DNA is TGCAGCGTTCATGGGGGACAAGAGACCCAGTACTTC.

The chain combines TRBV11-2 with TRBJ2-5, with 7 bases that match TRBD2. CDR1 and CDR2 (germline): SGHAT, FQNNGV. The CDR3 has 14 residues. The V and J ends lost 1 base and 5 bases, in that order; junction bases with no gene match: 4. In nucleotides, the CDR3 is TGTGCCAGCAGCTTAGTTAGGGAGGGGGAGACCCAGTACTTC. This encodes CASSLVREGETQYF. Complete variable domain (other parts from reference TRBV11-2 and TRBJ2-5): EAGVAQSPRYKIIEKRQSVAFWCNPISGHATLYWYQQILGQGPKLLIQFQNNGVVDDSQLPKDRFSAERLKGVDSTLKIQPAKLEDSAVYLCASSLVREGETQYFGPGTRLLVL.

The rearrangement joins TRBV7-3 to TRBJ1-6, with 7 bases that match TRBD1. CDR1 is SGHTA, CDR2 FQGTGA, per germline. After removal of 6 bases from V and 9 bases from J, the junction contained 11 bases not matched to a gene. The CDR3 is 15 residues long. In DNA, the CDR3 is TGTGCCAGCAGTCGAGACAGGGCCTGGGGTTCACCCCTCCACTTT. It specifies CASSRDRAWGSPLHF.

The chain combines TRBV5-1 with TRBJ1-2; no clear D. Trimming removed 2 bases from V and 8 bases from J, with 7 bases in between. CDR3 length equals 11 residues. Germline assignment: CDR1 SGHRS and CDR2 YFSETQ. The CDR3 coding sequence is TGCGCCAGCAGCTTAGACGGGGGCTACACCTTC. It codes for CASSLDGGYTF.

The CDR3 region is CASSDDRGPEKLFF. CDR3 coding DNA: TGTGCCAGCAGCGACGACAGGGGGCCTGAAAAACTGTTTTTT. V is TRBV9 and J is TRBJ1-4, with 10 positions matching TRBD1. The CDR3 is made up of 14 amino acids. The V gene's germline CDR1 is SGDLS and CDR2 YYNGEE. With V trimmed by 3 bases and J by 7 bases, 3 bases remained unmatched.

This rearrangement joins TRBV5-1 to TRBJ1-5, with D unclear. The CDR3 runs 15 residues. CDR1 SGHRS and CDR2 YFSETQ come from the germline V gene. The V end was cut by 0 bases, the J end by 2 bases, with 9 bases between. CDR3 in amino acids: CASSLETGGNQPQHF. CDR3 in DNA: TGCGCCAGCAGCTTGGAAACCGGGGGCAATCAGCCCCAGCATTTT.

The chain is built from TRBV10-3 and TRBJ1-1, with 7 bases that match TRBD1. The CDR3 totals 16 residues. The germline CDR1 and CDR2 sequences are ENHRY and SYGVKD. J gave up 4 bases and V 3 bases, and 11 bases lay outside the gene matches. The CDR3 region has the DNA TGTGCCATCAGTGACAACAACAGGGGCTGGGGCACTGAAGCTTTCTTT. Translation: CAISDNNRGWGTEAFF.

This clone showed up just a few times. V is TRBV5-1 and J is TRBJ1-1, with 7 nucleotides matching TRBD1. V gave up 0 bases and J gave up 3 bases; unmatched junction bases: 5. This CDR3 contains 15 residues. Germline-derived CDR1 and CDR2 are SGHRS and YFSETQ. CDR3 in DNA: TGCGCCAGCAGCTTGGAGCCAGGGGGGGACACTGAAGCTTTCTTT. As protein: CASSLEPGGDTEAFF.